Following are 10 T cell receptor beta chains from one sample sequenced in a study of cytomegalovirus exposure and HLA in healthy donors. 60 Vbeta and 13 Jbeta primers were used in PCR. TCRdb's table, derived via immunoSEQ multiplex PCR, lists solely in-frame clones and lacks some. Among around 170,000 clones, around four fifths were seen once, and the ten largest hold less than 2%. The sample consisted of PBMCs. These receptors originate from a woman between 25 and 40 years old in good health and CMV-seronegative.

The rearrangement links TRBV5-1 to TRBJ2-7; no clear D gene. Germline-derived CDR1 and CDR2 are SGHRS and YFSETQ. The V gene lost 4 bases and the J gene lost 6 bases, with 14 bases spanning the gap. The CDR3 is 13 amino acids. The DNA for the CDR3 is TGCGCCAGCAGCCGGCTCATATCAGGCGAGCAGTACTTC. It codes for CASSRLISGEQYF.

The chain employs TRBV18 and TRBJ1-1; TRBD1 matches 8 bases. Germline loops: CDR1 KGHSH, CDR2 LQKENI. The CDR3 has 14 residues. J was trimmed by 6 bases and V by 4 bases; bases with no gene match: 7. CDR3 protein: CASSQMTGEAEAFF. Written as DNA, the CDR3 is TGTGCCAGCTCACAAATGACAGGGGAGGCTGAAGCTTTCTTT.

The J gene is TRBJ2-5, the V gene TRBV15; 15 bases are shared with TRBD2. The J call may be incorrect, as the DNA end agrees better with TRBJ2-7. Germline V gene lookup returns CDR1 LNHNV and CDR2 YYDKDF (reference sequence). This CDR3 has 15 amino acids. CDR3 DNA: TGTGCCACCAGCATAGGGACTAGCGGGGGGAACGAGCAGTACTTC. It codes for CATSIGTSGGNEQYF.

This chain connects TRBV7-9 to TRBJ2-3, with D tentatively TRBD2 (7 bases). This CDR3 has 18 amino acids. The germline CDR1 and CDR2 sequences are SEHNR and FQNEAQ (reference sequence). V shed 6 bases and J shed 2 bases, with 24 bases lying between them. The CDR3 sequence is CASRFPYGAGASTDTQYF. The CDR3 DNA reads as TGTGCCAGCAGGTTCCCGTACGGGGCGGGGGCCTCCACAGATACGCAGTATTTT.

This rearrangement joins TRBV7-2 to TRBJ1-1; 8 bases align to TRBD1. Germline V gene lookup returns CDR1 SGHTA and CDR2 FQGNSA. V shed 3 bases, J shed 5 bases, and the junction held 5 bases outside the gene matches. The CDR3 sequence is 14 residues long. In DNA, the CDR3 is TGTGCCAGCAGCTTTGGACAGGGTGGGACTGAAGCTTTCTTT. Amino acids: CASSFGQGGTEAFF.

This clone was seen more than once but under ten times. The V call is TRBV13, the J call TRBJ1-1; 10 bases line up with TRBD1. Unmatched junction bases numbered 5, after V lost 5 bases and J lost 5 bases. The CDR3 covers 14 residues. The germline V gene encodes CDR1 PRHDT and CDR2 FYEKMQ (reference sequence). For the CDR3, the DNA is TGTGCCAGCAGCCTGGGACAGGGGAGGACTGAAGCTTTCTTT. This codes for CASSLGQGRTEAFF. The full variable domain, rest sourced from reference TRBV13 and TRBJ1-1, is AAGVIQSPRHLIKEKRETATLKCYPIPRHDTVYWYQQGPGQDPQFLISFYEKMQSDKGSIPDRFSAQQFSDYHSELNMSSLELGDSALYFCASSLGQGRTEAFFGQGTRLTVV.

V is TRBV6-5 and J is TRBJ1-1; the D is unclear. Looked up from germline, CDR1 is MNHEY and CDR2 is SVGAGI. Trimming left V 5 bases short and J 1 base short, with 14 bases between. The CDR3 runs 15 residues. CDR3 nucleotides: TGTGCCAGCAGTAACCCGACACTCCGGAACACTGAAGCTTTCTTT. Residues: CASSNPTLRNTEAFF.

This chain uses TRBV2 with TRBJ2-3; no firm D call. The length of the CDR3 is 11 residues. V dropped 3 bases and J dropped 9 bases, with 7 bases sitting between them. Germline V gene lookup returns CDR1 SNHLY and CDR2 FYNNEI. The CDR3 here is CASSEGRTQYF. The CDR3 bases are TGTGCCAGCAGTGAGGGCCGAACGCAGTATTTT.

The rearrangement joins TRBV20-1 to TRBJ1-2; D is ambiguous. Trimming shortened V by 6 bases and J by 4 bases, and 9 bases separated the two germline ends. CDR3 size: 11 residues. The germline V gene has CDR1 DFQATT and CDR2 SNEGSKA (reference sequence). The CDR3 coding sequence is TGCAGTGCCAAGTTAGTCTATGGCTACACCTTC. This encodes CSAKLVYGYTF.

In DNA, the CDR3 is TGTGCCAGCAGCCCCGGGTCTGACAATCAGCCCCAGCATTTT. Protein: CASSPGSDNQPQHF. The chain links TRBV6-4 to TRBJ1-5; no reliable D call. The germline V and J ends were trimmed by 6 bases and 3 bases, with 12 bases remaining between them. CDR3 length: 14 residues. Germline CDR1 and CDR2: MRHNA and SNTAGT.